This T cell receptor beta chain emerged from a study of graft-versus-host responses after intestinal transplantation. Overall study context: All of the recipients had induction that used anti-thymocyte globulin, then tacrolimus and steroids for about 3 years. Study-level findings and limits: Within allografts, high graft-versus-host to host-versus-graft clonal ratios were seen among patients with graft-donor T cell macrochimerism. An association linked early post-transplant HvG declines with peak circulating GvH clone levels. GvH clones occurred in recipient marrow; some first appeared in ileum or blood.

To note about this clone: Antigen specificity is unknown.

TCRdb's table, derived via immunoSEQ multiplex PCR, lists solely in-frame clones and lacks some. This sample has 43,000 or so clones; approximately 92% occur once, and the top ten carry more than 4.5%. CDR1 and CDR2 (germline): SGHRS, YFSETQ. The CDR3 is 15 residues long. The V end lost 2 bases, the J end lost 6 bases, and 15 bases lay between the germline ends. The J gene is TRBJ2-1, the V gene TRBV5-1; possibly TRBD2 for D (6 bases). The source is a human patient who received an intestinal transplant, so some T cells may come from the graft donor. The specimen was PBMCs, collected about 120 weeks after a first intestinal transplant, on the day of a second. CDR3 region: CASSFPGEAGNEQFF. In DNA, the CDR3 is TGCGCCAGCAGCTTTCCGGGGGAGGCGGGCAATGAGCAGTTCTTC. The full variable domain, rest sourced from reference TRBV5-1 and TRBJ2-1, is KAGVTQTPRYLIKTRGQQVTLSCSPISGHRSVSWYQQTPGQGLQFLFEYFSETQRNKGNFPGRFSGRQFSNSRSEMNVSTLELGDSALYLCASSFPGEAGNEQFFGPGTRLTVL.